The 3 T cell receptor beta chains reported below all come from one sample, sequenced in a study of OX40 agonist ivuxolimab in advanced cancers. TCRdb's copy holds only in-frame clones and misses some; the assay was immunoSEQ multiplex PCR. The sample has tens of thousands of clones; about 85% are singletons. The input for sequencing was CD4+ or CD8+ T cells sorted from blood, taken in a trial of the OX40 agonist ivuxolimab. The receptors originated from an adult with an advanced solid tumor such as melanoma, head and neck, liver or kidney cancer.

This clone was recorded once. The V gene is TRBV7-9, the J gene TRBJ2-3, with no clear D. From germline, CDR1 is SEHNR and CDR2 FQNEAQ (reference sequence). The V end lost 5 bases, the J end lost 6 bases, and 9 bases lay between the germline ends. The CDR3 consists of 12 residues. CDR3 in DNA: TGTGCCAGCAGCGGTCGCAGGGATACGCAGTATTTT. As protein: CASSGRRDTQYF.

The V and J genes are TRBV5-4 and TRBJ1-3, with 7 bases that match TRBD1. Trimming removed 4 bases from V and 0 bases from J; junction bases left unmatched: 10. Germline V lookup: CDR1 SGHNT, CDR2 YYREEE (reference sequence). This CDR3 region has 17 residues. The CDR3 sequence: CASSPRGTYSSGNTIYF. The CDR3 nucleotides read TGTGCCAGCAGCCCCAGGGGGACCTATAGCTCTGGAAACACCATATATTTT.

The chain employs TRBV5-1 and TRBJ2-3; TRBD2 aligns across 8 bases. The trim removed 0 bases at V and 2 bases at J, leaving 5 bases unmatched. CDR3 size: 16 residues. Germline V gene data show CDR1 as SGHRS and CDR2 as YFSETQ. The CDR3 loop is CASSLAGGPHTDTQYF. CDR3 in DNA: TGCGCCAGCAGCTTGGCGGGGGGGCCTCACACAGATACGCAGTATTTT.